This T cell receptor beta chain derives from a study of post-analysis software for immune sequencing data. General observations from the study: TRBV segments more frequent in patients than in controls numbered several and included TRBV5-6, TRBV5-1 and TRBV20-1.

Researchers reported that TCR beta cDNA libraries carried unique molecular identifiers. A population of roughly 0.85 to 10 million T cells gave rise to 450,000 to 500,000 cDNA molecules. TCRdb fed the PCR reads into MiXCR, producing one record per CDR3 protein. The repertoire holds about 820,000 distinct CDR3 sequences, with roughly half as singletons. About this clonotype: Antigen: not known.

There are 15 residues in the CDR3. With 4 bases clipped from V and 0 bases from J, the junction kept 1 base outside the gene matches. Germline CDR1 reads SQVTM; CDR2 reads ANQGSEA. The clonotype was recovered from a girl aged 5-17 years with multiple sclerosis. Sequencing was performed on blood. The V and J genes are TRBV29-1 and TRBJ2-1, with TRBD2 matching over 12 bases. CDR3 nucleotides: TGCAGCGTTGCGACTAGCGGGAGCTCCTACAATGAGCAGTTCTTC. As protein: CSVATSGSSYNEQFF.